This T cell receptor (beta chain) comes out of a study of T cell clonotyping in hematopoietic cell transplantation. Note on this clone: Its antigen is not known.

Study results and limitations: Broader posttransplant TCR repertoire diversity was predicted by graft donor and pretransplant recipient Inverse Simpson Index values. After transplant, recipient diversity fell while pathologically expanded clonotypes grew through day 180.

CDR3 length: 13 amino acids. Trimming removed 5 bases from V and 3 bases from J, with 9 bases in between. CDR1 is SGHVS and CDR2 is FNYEAQ in the germline V gene. TCRdb's table, derived via immunoSEQ multiplex PCR, lists solely in-frame clones and lacks some. The sample yields about 43,000 clones, about 95% seen once. The sample was peripheral blood mononuclear cells. The chain joins TRBV7-6 to TRBJ2-3, with D possibly TRBD2 on 5 matching bases. This TCR derives from a young man in good health. Some clones in this sample may be carry-over from other donors' samples. This CDR3 reads CASSPSRTDTQYF. The CDR3 DNA reads as TGTGCCAGCAGCCCTAGCAGAACAGATACGCAGTATTTT.